The 22 T cell receptor beta chains below come from one sample, sequenced in a study of cytomegalovirus exposure and HLA in healthy donors. In the PCR, 60 Vbeta and 13 Jbeta primers were used. The protocol was immunoSEQ multiplex PCR, while the TCRdb copy is restricted to in-frame clones and leaves out a portion. The table lists over 85,000 clones, around 80% of them singletons. The sample consisted of PBMCs. These receptors all come from a man aged 25 to 40 in good health and CMV-seropositive.

There are a few counts of this clone. The chain joins TRBV27 to TRBJ1-3; 8 bases align to TRBD1. The V and J ends lost 5 bases and 3 bases, in that order; junction bases with no gene match: 6. Per the germline V gene, CDR1 is MNHEY and CDR2 is SMNVEV (reference sequence). This CDR3 is built from 15 residues. The CDR3 here is CASSTQGAIGNTIYF. The CDR3 DNA is TGTGCCAGCAGTACCCAGGGGGCGATTGGAAACACCATATATTTT.

This chain uses TRBV6-5 with TRBJ2-5; 10 positions match TRBD1. The J call may be incorrect, as the DNA end agrees better with TRBJ2-7. This CDR3 is built from 15 residues. The germline V gene encodes CDR1 MNHEY and CDR2 SVGAGI. DNA of the CDR3: TGTGCCAGCAGTTACACCCGGGACAGGGGTTCCGAGCAGTACTTC. It yields the protein CASSYTRDRGSEQYF.

The V call is TRBV25-1, the J call TRBJ2-1, with TRBD2 matching 9 bases. The CDR3 consists of 17 residues. Germline CDR1 is MGHDK and CDR2 is SYGVNS. The V segment lost 2 bases and the J segment 2 bases; nucleotides outside the gene matches: 7. Here the CDR3 DNA reads TGTGCCAGCAGTGAAGTCTCGGCTAGCGGGGCCTACAATGAGCAGTTCTTC. It specifies CASSEVSASGAYNEQFF.

This clone was seen a single time. J is TRBJ1-1 and V is TRBV11-2; D gene ambiguous. The germline gives CDR1 SGHAT, CDR2 FQNNGV. V lost 6 bases and J lost 7, with 12 bases in between. This CDR3 comprises 12 residues. This CDR3 is CASRPGAGEAFF. The CDR3 nucleotides read TGTGCCAGCAGGCCCGGCGCAGGTGAAGCTTTCTTT. Full variable domain (rest looked up from reference TRBV11-2 and TRBJ1-1): EAGVAQSPRYKIIEKRQSVAFWCNPISGHATLYWYQQILGQGPKLLIQFQNNGVVDDSQLPKDRFSAERLKGVDSTLKIQPAKLEDSAVYLCASRPGAGEAFFGQGTRLTVV.

The genes are TRBV4-1 and TRBJ2-5, with a weak D call TRBD1 (5 bases). V shed 1 base and J shed 3 bases, with 15 bases lying between them. Germline values: CDR1 MGHRA, CDR2 YSYEKL. The CDR3 runs to 16 residues. CDR3 protein: CASSQAARQGEETQYF. The CDR3 nucleotides are TGCGCCAGCAGCCAAGCCGCGCGGCAGGGTGAAGAGACCCAGTACTTC.

The genes are TRBV30 and TRBJ2-7, with TRBD1 matching over 9 bases. The germline gives CDR1 GTSNPN, CDR2 SVGIG (reference sequence). The CDR3 covers 13 residues. The CDR3 DNA sequence: TGTACAGGCTCACAGGGGGCTAACTACGAGCAGTACTTC. Amino acid sequence: CTGSQGANYEQYF.

The chain combines TRBV6-1 with TRBJ1-6; perhaps TRBD1 as D (5 bases). CDR3 length equals 13 residues. In germline, CDR1 is MNHNS, CDR2 SASEGT. V was cut by 5 bases and J by 8 bases, with 10 bases left in between. CDR3 DNA: TGTGCCAGCAGTTCAGCCAGGGATTCACCCCTCCACTTT. As protein: CASSSARDSPLHF.

This clone has only a few counts. This chain joins TRBV4-1 and TRBJ1-4; 7 positions match TRBD1. The CDR3 loop spans 15 amino acids. V trimming: 2 bases; J trimming: 4 bases; junction bases outside the gene matches: 4. The germline V gene encodes CDR1 MGHRA and CDR2 YSYEKL. The CDR3 bases are TGCGCCAGCAGCCAACAGGGACAGAATAATGAAAAACTGTTTTTT. It translates to CASSQQGQNNEKLFF.

There are a few counts of this clone. This chain connects TRBV5-4 to TRBJ2-1; 7 nucleotides agree with TRBD2. J lost 2 bases, V lost 2 bases, and 10 bases had no gene match. CDR1 SGHNT and CDR2 YYREEE come from the germline V gene (reference sequence). CDR3 size: 17 residues. In DNA form, the CDR3 reads TGTGCCAGCAGCTTTATTAGCAGCGGGGACGCCTACAATGAGCAGTTCTTC. This translates into CASSFISSGDAYNEQFF.

This clone was picked up a small number of times. The rearrangement joins TRBV18 to TRBJ2-5; 11 nucleotides agree with TRBD2. This CDR3 is 15 amino acids long. Germline V gene lookup returns CDR1 KGHSH and CDR2 LQKENI. V was clipped by 6 bases and J by 1 base; unmatched bases: 4. The CDR3 nucleotides read TGTGCCAGCTCGGGACTAGCGGCGACCCAAGAGACCCAGTACTTC. This codes for CASSGLAATQETQYF.

CDR3 sequence reads: CASSEGLAGYLAFSEQFF. CDR3 nucleotide sequence: TGTGCCAGCAGCGAGGGACTAGCGGGGTATCTAGCTTTTTCTGAGCAGTTCTTC. The chain joins TRBV5-8 to TRBJ2-1, with TRBD2 matching 13 bases. The CDR3 sequence is 18 residues long. J was trimmed by 9 bases and V by 4 bases; bases with no gene match: 16. Germline V gives CDR1 SGHTS, CDR2 YDEGEE.

V is TRBV9 and J is TRBJ1-3, with 7 bases that match TRBD1. Germline V gene sequence: CDR1 SGDLS, CDR2 YYNGEE. The trim removed 3 bases at V and 7 bases at J, leaving 4 bases unmatched. The CDR3 totals 13 residues. The CDR3 region has the DNA TGTGCCAGCAGCGCCGGGACAGAGAACACCATATATTTT. This codes for CASSAGTENTIYF.

The genes are TRBV11-2 and TRBJ1-6; 7 positions agree with TRBD1. CDR1 is SGHAT, CDR2 FQNNGV, per germline. The CDR3 has 18 residues. J gave up 0 bases and V 3 bases, and 8 bases lay outside the gene matches. The CDR3 DNA sequence: TGTGCCAGCAGCTTGGAAAGACAGGGAAGCTCCTATAATTCACCCCTCCACTTT. Amino acid sequence: CASSLERQGSSYNSPLHF.

The genes are TRBV5-6 and TRBJ2-3; 15 nucleotides line up with TRBD2. CDR1 and CDR2 (germline): SGHDT, YYEEEE. Trimming at V came to 4 bases and at J to 6 bases, leaving 3 bases not matched to a gene. The CDR3 extends over 15 amino acids. CDR3 in amino acids: CASSPGLAGGDTQYF. CDR3 coding DNA: TGTGCCAGCAGCCCCGGACTAGCGGGGGGGGATACGCAGTATTTT.

The rearrangement joins TRBV28 to TRBJ1-2; D is ambiguous. This CDR3 contains 14 residues. The V end was cut by 9 bases, the J end by 0 bases, with 14 bases between. CDR1 is MDHEN, CDR2 SYDVKM, per germline. CDR3 in amino acids: CASIQVGANYGYTF. The CDR3 DNA reads as TGTGCCAGTATTCAGGTGGGAGCTAACTATGGCTACACCTTC.

The V call is TRBV27, the J call TRBJ1-5, with D hard to call. The CDR3 length is 16 residues. Trimming took 5 bases from V and 7 from J, leaving 21 bases between them. CDR1 is MNHEY, CDR2 SMNVEV, per germline (reference sequence). Here the CDR3 DNA reads TGTGCCAGCAGTCCCTTGAGCCCCCTACCCCCCCAGCCCCAGCATTTT. Residues: CASSPLSPLPPQPQHF.

The chain has TRBV28 and TRBJ2-7; 8 bases map to TRBD1. This CDR3 contains 13 residues. V lost 8 bases to trimming and J lost 2 bases; unmatched junction nucleotides: 5. The V gene's germline CDR1 is MDHEN and CDR2 SYDVKM. As DNA, the CDR3 is TGTGCCAGCTGGGGACAGGCCACCTACGAGCAGTACTTC. Encoded protein: CASWGQATYEQYF. Supplemented by reference TRBV28 and TRBJ2-7, the full variable domain reads DVKVTQSSRYLVKRTGEKVFLECVQDMDHENMFWYRQDPGLGLRLIYFSYDVKMKEKGDIPEGYSVSREKKERFSLILESASTNQTSMYLCASWGQATYEQYFGPGTRLTVT.

The rearrangement joins TRBV28 to TRBJ1-5; D gene uncertain. Germline lookup yields CDR1 MDHEN and CDR2 SYDVKM. This CDR3 contains 19 residues. V was clipped by 2 bases and J by 0 bases, with 20 bases between them. As DNA, the CDR3 is TGTGCCAGCAGTTTACGGTCCTTTCCCCCTCTATATAGCAATCAGCCCCAGCATTTT. Amino acids: CASSLRSFPPLYSNQPQHF.

This clone was counted between two and nine times. The chain has TRBV27 and TRBJ1-5; D ambiguous. This CDR3 is 13 amino acids long. The germline V gene has CDR1 MNHEY and CDR2 SMNVEV (reference sequence). Trimming stripped 3 bases from V and 2 bases from J, with 5 bases between. The CDR3 region is CASSFQGNQPQHF. In nucleotides, the CDR3 is TGTGCCAGCAGTTTTCAGGGCAATCAGCCCCAGCATTTT.

In DNA, the CDR3 is TGTGCCAGCAGTGGGAATGAAGCGGGGGGGCGGACAGATACGCAGTATTTT. Translated, it gives CASSGNEAGGRTDTQYF. This sequence joins TRBV6-1 and TRBJ2-3; 10 bases align to TRBD2. This CDR3 contains 17 residues. Germline V gene sequence: CDR1 MNHNS, CDR2 SASEGT. V shed 4 bases and J 3 bases; nucleotides not matched to a gene: 10.

The chain recombines TRBV2 with TRBJ1-1, with D perhaps matching TRBD1 (5 bases). The CDR3 consists of 14 residues. The V end was cut by 8 bases, the J end by 4 bases, with 17 bases between. Germline V gene sequence: CDR1 SNHLY, CDR2 FYNNEI. CDR3 in amino acids: CASGAAGVSTEAFF. DNA of the CDR3: TGTGCCAGCGGGGCCGCGGGGGTGAGCACTGAAGCTTTCTTT. Supplemented by reference TRBV2 and TRBJ1-1, the full variable domain reads EPEVTQTPSHQVTQMGQEVILRCVPISNHLYFYWYRQILGQKVEFLVSFYNNEISEKSEIFDDQFSVERPDGSNFTLKIRSTKLEDSAMYFCASGAAGVSTEAFFGQGTRLTVV.

DNA for the CDR3: TGTGCCAGCAGCCCCCCCCGCCTAGAAGCTTTCTTT. It yields the protein CASSPPRLEAFF. The V call is TRBV7-9, the J call TRBJ1-1, with unresolved D. Trimming took 5 bases from V and 8 from J, leaving 12 bases between them. The germline CDR1 and CDR2 sequences are SEHNR and FQNEAQ (reference sequence). The CDR3 has 12 residues.